These T cell receptor beta chains were read from a single sample in a study of cytomegalovirus exposure and HLA in healthy donors. Produced via immunoSEQ multiplex PCR; TCRdb's table is partial and in-frame only. The table shows over 150,000 clones, with approximately 84% occurring only once. The sequenced sample consisted of PBMCs. All receptors derive from a girl in the first two years of life in good health and CMV-seronegative. CDR3s include the opening cysteine and the closing phenylalanine or tryptophan. A D gene is named only where the DNA matches it firmly. Where a row states a size, it is once, few, many or the class of an expanded clone; other rows omit it.

v_call,d_call,clone_size,j_call,cdr3_nt,cdr3_aa
TRBV5-1,.,.,TRBJ2-7,TGCGCCAGCAGCTTGGCCGCCACAGAGATCTCCTACGAGCAGTACTTC,CASSLAATEISYEQYF
TRBV7-9,.,.,TRBJ1-5,TGTTCCAGCAGCCGGGGGGAAGGGCAGCCCCAGCATTTT,CSSSRGEGQPQHF
TRBV10-1,.,few,TRBJ2-7,TGCGCCAGCAGTGAAGTCGGCTCCTACGAGCAGTACTTC,CASSEVGSYEQYF
TRBV5-8,.,.,TRBJ2-7,TGTGCCAGCAGCCTATGGACAGTAGGCGAGCAGTACTTC,CASSLWTVGEQYF
TRBV9,.,.,TRBJ2-7,TGTGCCAGCAGCGGGGGGGTGGGAGTAAACGACGAGCAGTACTTC,CASSGGVGVNDEQYF
TRBV27,TRBD1,once,TRBJ2-7,TGTGCCAGCAGTTTATCAGGGACAGCCGCCTACGAGCAGTACTTC,CASSLSGTAAYEQYF
TRBV29-1,TRBD1,.,TRBJ1-1,TGCAGCGTTGGGCAGGGGGCGATGAACACTGAAGCTTTCTTT,CSVGQGAMNTEAFF
TRBV30,.,once,TRBJ1-2,TGTGCCTGGAGTGTGTCAACAGCCTACTATGGCTACACCTTC,CAWSVSTAYYGYTF
TRBV6-6,.,once,TRBJ2-7,TGTGCCAGCAGTAAAGGACTAAACTCCTACGAGCAGTACTTC,CASSKGLNSYEQYF
TRBV4-2,.,.,TRBJ2-2,TGTGCCAGCAGCCAGGGAATAACAGGGTCGAACACCGGGGAGCTGTTTTTT,CASSQGITGSNTGELFF
TRBV2,.,.,TRBJ2-1,TGTGCCAGCAGTGCCGGGACATACAATGAGCAGTTCTTC,CASSAGTYNEQFF
TRBV6-5,.,.,TRBJ2-1,TGTGCCAGCAGTTACTCGCGCCGAGGTGGCAACAATGAGCAGTTCTTC,CASSYSRRGGNNEQFF
TRBV6-5,TRBD1,.,TRBJ1-2,TGTGCCAGCAGCTACACGGACAGGACCCATTCGGGTGGCTACACCTTC,CASSYTDRTHSGGYTF
TRBV11-3,.,.,TRBJ2-3,TGTGCCAGCAGCTTAGCAGGGTCAGGAGATACGCAGTATTTT,CASSLAGSGDTQYF
TRBV4-2,TRBD1,.,TRBJ1-2,TGTGCCAGCAGCCAAACCCTAACGGGACAGGGGGACTATGGCTACACCTTC,CASSQTLTGQGDYGYTF
TRBV4-1,TRBD1,.,TRBJ2-5,TGCGCCAGCAGCCAATGGACAGGGGGCCAAGAGACCCAGTACTTC,CASSQWTGGQETQYF
TRBV4-3,TRBD1,once,TRBJ1-2,TGCGCCAGCAGCCAAGTCGACAGGGGGCTTAACTATGGCTACACCTTC,CASSQVDRGLNYGYTF
TRBV11-2,TRBD1,.,TRBJ1-1,TGTGCCAGCAGCCTTGACAGGGGGCCAGACACTGAAGCTTTCTTT,CASSLDRGPDTEAFF
TRBV7-2,TRBD2,.,TRBJ2-7,TGTGCCAGCAGCTTAGCGTCTAGCGGGATGTCCTACGAGCAGTACTTC,CASSLASSGMSYEQYF
TRBV7-9,.,.,TRBJ2-7,TGTGCCAGCAGCTTAAGCTACGAGCAGTACTTC,CASSLSYEQYF
TRBV5-1,TRBD1,.,TRBJ2-1,TGCGCCAGCAGCCTTACCTGGGACAGATACAATGAGCAGTTCTTC,CASSLTWDRYNEQFF
TRBV30,.,.,TRBJ1-4,TGTGCCTGGAGTGTAACGCGGACTCCCCCTAATGAAAAACTGTTTTTT,CAWSVTRTPPNEKLFF
TRBV9,TRBD1,.,TRBJ1-2,TGTGCCAGCAGCCCTAAGAGACAGGGACCGGATTATGGCTACACCTTC,CASSPKRQGPDYGYTF
TRBV14,.,.,TRBJ1-2,TGTGCCAGCAGCCAGTTGTCGGGAGGTTATGGCTACACCTTC,CASSQLSGGYGYTF
TRBV5-1,.,.,TRBJ2-2,TGCGCCAGCGGCGGTGGGAACACCGGGGAGCTGTTTTTT,CASGGGNTGELFF
TRBV7-3,.,.,TRBJ2-7,TGTGCCAGCAGCTTATCTCCGGGGGCCTACGAGCAGTACTTC,CASSLSPGAYEQYF
TRBV6-5,TRBD1,once,TRBJ2-5,TGTGCCAGCAGAGGACAGGGTGTGGAGACCCAGTACTTC,CASRGQGVETQYF
TRBV5-4,.,.,TRBJ1-2,TGTGCCAGCAGCTTGCAAGGGCCAGGGATCGCCTTC,CASSLQGPGIAF
TRBV18,TRBD2,.,TRBJ2-7,TGTGCCAGCTCACCACTAAACCTAGCGGGAGCCTACGAGCAGTACTTC,CASSPLNLAGAYEQYF
TRBV2,TRBD1,.,TRBJ1-1,TGTGCCAGCAGGGACCGGGACAGGGTACCCTCCTTT,CASRDRDRVPSF
TRBV29-1,.,.,TRBJ2-3,TGCAGCGCTGATTTCGGAGATACGCAGTATTTT,CSADFGDTQYF
TRBV7-9,.,.,TRBJ1-1,TGTGCCAGCAGCTCAATGGCAGACACTGAAGCTTTCTTT,CASSSMADTEAFF
TRBV5-4,.,.,TRBJ1-2,TGTGCCAGCAGCCTGGACGGGGGATCGGATGGCTACACCTTC,CASSLDGGSDGYTF
TRBV27,.,.,TRBJ1-4,TGTGCCAGCAGTACCGCCGGGGGTGGGGAAAAACTGTTTTTT,CASSTAGGGEKLFF
TRBV5-5,.,.,TRBJ1-1,TGTGCCAGCAGCCTACATTCGGGGAACACTGAAGCTTTCTTT,CASSLHSGNTEAFF
TRBV15,.,.,TRBJ2-5,TGTGCCACCACCAAAGGGGCGAGGAGGGCCGGAGAGACCCAGTACTTC,CATTKGARRAGETQYF
TRBV2,TRBD2,.,TRBJ2-1,TGTGCCAGCAGTATAGGGCTAGCGGGGGCCTACAATGAGCAGTTCTTC,CASSIGLAGAYNEQFF
TRBV5-1,.,.,TRBJ2-5,TGCGCCAGCAGCTTTCAAGGGGGGGCAGAGACCCAGTACTTC,CASSFQGGAETQYF
TRBV30,.,.,TRBJ2-7,TGTGCCTGGAGAGTGGGGCAGGAGCAGTACTTC,CAWRVGQEQYF
TRBV7-3,TRBD1,.,TRBJ1-2,TGTGCCAGCAGCCCCGGACAGGGGAACTATGGCTACACCTTC,CASSPGQGNYGYTF
TRBV6-6,TRBD1,.,TRBJ1-3,TGTGCCAGCAGTTACGGATCGACAGGGGCTTTCAGCACCATATATTTT,CASSYGSTGAFSTIYF
TRBV5-6,.,.,TRBJ1-2,TGTGCCAGCAGCTCCGGTGGAGGTGGCTACACCTTC,CASSSGGGGYTF
TRBV9,.,.,TRBJ2-3,TGTGCCAGCAGCTTTCGCCCGGCAGATACGCAGTATTTT,CASSFRPADTQYF
TRBV9,.,.,TRBJ1-2,TGTGCCAGCAGCTCCGACAGGACCAACTATGGCTACACCTTC,CASSSDRTNYGYTF
TRBV19,TRBD2,.,TRBJ2-7,TGTGCCAGTAGTACACACCTCGGCGGGGGTCCCTACGAGCAGTACTTC,CASSTHLGGGPYEQYF
TRBV27,.,once,TRBJ1-2,TGTGCCAGCAGTGGGACAAATAACTATGGCTACACCTTC,CASSGTNNYGYTF
TRBV6-1,.,.,TRBJ1-5,TGTGCCAGCAGCTGGACGGACAATAGCAATCAGCCCCAGCATTTT,CASSWTDNSNQPQHF
TRBV30,TRBD1,.,TRBJ1-2,TGTGCCCGTAATGGACAGGGTAACTATGGCTACACCTTC,CARNGQGNYGYTF
TRBV19,.,.,TRBJ2-2,TGTGCCAGTACTAATCAGGGTAGGGAAACCGGGGAGCTGTTTTTT,CASTNQGRETGELFF
TRBV5-4,TRBD2,.,TRBJ2-7,TGTGTCAGCAGCTTCGCAGCGGGAGCAGCCTACGAGCAGTACTTC,CVSSFAAGAAYEQYF
TRBV4-1,TRBD2,.,TRBJ2-5,TGCGCCAGTACGAGCCGGGCGGTGAGCGGGAGAGAGAAGGAGACCCAGTACTTC,CASTSRAVSGREKETQYF
TRBV5-1,TRBD2,.,TRBJ2-7,TGCGCCAGCAGCCCAAGGGGGCTAGCGGGAGGGATGACCTACGAGCAGTACTTC,CASSPRGLAGGMTYEQYF
TRBV25-1,.,once,TRBJ1-2,TGTGCCAGCAGCCACAGGGAGGGGTACTATGGCTACACCTTC,CASSHREGYYGYTF
TRBV7-3,TRBD2,.,TRBJ2-1,TGTGCCAGCAGCTTAGTAGCGGGAGGGTACAATGAGCAGTTCTTC,CASSLVAGGYNEQFF
TRBV7-9,.,.,TRBJ1-4,TGTGCCAGCAGCCCCGGGCTCCCAGGGGACGAAAAACTGTTTTTT,CASSPGLPGDEKLFF
TRBV4-2,TRBD2,.,TRBJ2-1,TGTGCCAGCAGCCAAGAGGCACTAGCGGTTTACAATGAGCAGTTCTTC,CASSQEALAVYNEQFF
TRBV19,.,.,TRBJ2-5,TGTGCCAGTAGTCAGATACATCCGAAGACCCAGTACTTC,CASSQIHPKTQYF